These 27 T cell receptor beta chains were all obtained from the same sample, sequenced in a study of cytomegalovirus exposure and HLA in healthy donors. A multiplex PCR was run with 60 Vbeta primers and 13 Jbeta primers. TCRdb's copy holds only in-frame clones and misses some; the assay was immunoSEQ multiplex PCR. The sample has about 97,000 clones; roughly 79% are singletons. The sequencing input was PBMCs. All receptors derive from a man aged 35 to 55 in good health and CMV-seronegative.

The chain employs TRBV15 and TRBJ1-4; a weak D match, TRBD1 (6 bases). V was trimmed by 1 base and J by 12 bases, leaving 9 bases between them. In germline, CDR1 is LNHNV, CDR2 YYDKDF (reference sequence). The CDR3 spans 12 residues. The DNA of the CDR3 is TGTGCCACCAGCAGAGCAGCAGGGGAACTGTTTTTT. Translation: CATSRAAGELFF.

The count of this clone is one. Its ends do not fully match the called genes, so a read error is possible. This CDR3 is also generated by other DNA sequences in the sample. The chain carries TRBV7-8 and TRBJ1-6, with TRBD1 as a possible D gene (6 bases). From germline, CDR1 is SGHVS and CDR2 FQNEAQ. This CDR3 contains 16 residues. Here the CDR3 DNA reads TGTGCCAGCAGCTTAGCTCGGACAGATTATAATTCCCCCCTCCACTTT. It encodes CASSLARTDYNSPLHF.

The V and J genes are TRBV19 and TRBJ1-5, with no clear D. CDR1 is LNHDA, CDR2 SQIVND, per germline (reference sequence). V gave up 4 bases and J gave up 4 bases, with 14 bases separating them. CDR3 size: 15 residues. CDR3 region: CASSTASAGNQPQHF. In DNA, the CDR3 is TGTGCCAGTAGTACCGCGTCGGCCGGGAATCAGCCCCAGCATTTT.

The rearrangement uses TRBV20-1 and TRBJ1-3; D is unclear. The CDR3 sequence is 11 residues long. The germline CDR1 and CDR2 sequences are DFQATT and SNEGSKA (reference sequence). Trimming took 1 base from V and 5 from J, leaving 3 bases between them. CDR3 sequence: CSARVRNTIYF. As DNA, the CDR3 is TGCAGTGCTAGAGTAAGAAACACCATATATTTT.

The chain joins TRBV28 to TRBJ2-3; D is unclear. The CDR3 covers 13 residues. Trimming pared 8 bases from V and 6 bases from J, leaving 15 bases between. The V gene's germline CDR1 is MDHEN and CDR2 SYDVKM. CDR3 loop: CASAYDAADTQYF. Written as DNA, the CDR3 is TGTGCCAGCGCTTACGACGCAGCGGATACGCAGTATTTT.

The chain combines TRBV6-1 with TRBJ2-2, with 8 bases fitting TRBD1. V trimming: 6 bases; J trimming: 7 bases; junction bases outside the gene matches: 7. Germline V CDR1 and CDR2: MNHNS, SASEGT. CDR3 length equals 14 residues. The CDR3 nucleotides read TGTGCCAGCAGCCCTCAGGGGGCGGGCGGGGAGCTGTTTTTT. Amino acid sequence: CASSPQGAGGELFF.

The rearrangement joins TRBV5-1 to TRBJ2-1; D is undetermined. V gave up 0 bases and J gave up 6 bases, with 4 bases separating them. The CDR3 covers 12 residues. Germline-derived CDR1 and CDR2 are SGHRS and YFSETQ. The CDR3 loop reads CASSLDLNEQFF. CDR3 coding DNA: TGCGCCAGCAGCTTGGATCTCAATGAGCAGTTCTTC.

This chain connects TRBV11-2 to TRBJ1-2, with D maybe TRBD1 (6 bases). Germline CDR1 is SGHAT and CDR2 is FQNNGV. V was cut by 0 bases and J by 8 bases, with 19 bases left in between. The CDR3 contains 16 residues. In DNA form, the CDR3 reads TGTGCCAGCAGCTTAGATCAGGGGCGAGGGATTGGGGGCTACACCTTC. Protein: CASSLDQGRGIGGYTF.

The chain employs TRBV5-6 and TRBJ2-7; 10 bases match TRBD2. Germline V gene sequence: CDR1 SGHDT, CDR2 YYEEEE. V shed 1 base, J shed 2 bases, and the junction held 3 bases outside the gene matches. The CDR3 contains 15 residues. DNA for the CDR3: TGTGCCAGCAGCTTGCTCAGCGGGGGGGCCTACGAGCAGTACTTC. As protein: CASSLLSGGAYEQYF. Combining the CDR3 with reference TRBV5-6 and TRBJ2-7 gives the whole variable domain DAGVTQSPTHLIKTRGQQVTLRCSPKSGHDTVSWYQQALGQGPQFIFQYYEEEERQRGNFPDRFSGHQFPNYSSELNVNALLLGDSALYLCASSLLSGGAYEQYFGPGTRLTVT.

CDR3: CASKWTSYDTQYF. DNA of the CDR3: TGTGCCAGCAAATGGACTAGCTACGATACGCAGTATTTT. This sequence joins TRBV6-1 and TRBJ2-3, with 8 bases fitting TRBD2. Germline V gene data show CDR1 as MNHNS and CDR2 as SASEGT. The CDR3 sequence is 13 residues long. Germline trimming cut 7 bases from V and 6 bases from J; bases unmatched to any gene: 6.

The CDR3 DNA is TGTGCCAGCAGCTTTTACAGGGGGGACATTCAGTACTTC. Residues: CASSFYRGDIQYF. The rearrangement uses TRBV5-5 and TRBJ2-4; 8 bases map to TRBD1. J gave up 8 bases and V 2 bases, and 3 bases lay outside the gene matches. The CDR3 has 13 amino acids. Germline assignment: CDR1 SGHKS and CDR2 YYEKEE (reference sequence).

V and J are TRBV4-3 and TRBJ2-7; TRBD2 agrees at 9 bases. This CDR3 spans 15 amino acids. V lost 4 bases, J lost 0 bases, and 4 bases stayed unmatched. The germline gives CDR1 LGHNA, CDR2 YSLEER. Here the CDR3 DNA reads TGCGCCAGCAGCCCGTTAGCGGGGGACTCCTACGAGCAGTACTTC. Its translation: CASSPLAGDSYEQYF.

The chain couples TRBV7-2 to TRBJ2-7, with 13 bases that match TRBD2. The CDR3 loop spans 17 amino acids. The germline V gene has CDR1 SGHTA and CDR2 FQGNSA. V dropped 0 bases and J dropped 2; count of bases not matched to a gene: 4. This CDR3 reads CASSLAGLAGDPYEQYV. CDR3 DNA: TGTGCCAGCAGCTTAGCCGGACTAGCGGGGGACCCCTACGAGCAGTACGTC.

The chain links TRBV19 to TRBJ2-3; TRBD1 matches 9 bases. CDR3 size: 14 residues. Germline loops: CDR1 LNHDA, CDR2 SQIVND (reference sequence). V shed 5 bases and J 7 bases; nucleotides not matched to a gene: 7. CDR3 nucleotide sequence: TGTGCCAGTAGTCCGGGACAGGGTTTGAATACGCAGTATTTT. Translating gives CASSPGQGLNTQYF.

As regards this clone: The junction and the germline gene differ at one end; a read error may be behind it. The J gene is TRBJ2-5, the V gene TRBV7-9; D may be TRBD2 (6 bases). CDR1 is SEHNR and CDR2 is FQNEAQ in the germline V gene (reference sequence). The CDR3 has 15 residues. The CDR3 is CSSSPTGGTGETQYF. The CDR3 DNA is TGTTCCAGCAGCCCTACAGGAGGGACCGGGGAGACCCAGTACTTC.

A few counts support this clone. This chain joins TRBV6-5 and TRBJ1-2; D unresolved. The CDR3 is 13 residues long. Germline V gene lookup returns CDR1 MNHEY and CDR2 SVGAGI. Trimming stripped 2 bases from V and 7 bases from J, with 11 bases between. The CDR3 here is CASSYLLEGGYTF. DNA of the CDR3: TGTGCCAGCAGTTACCTCCTGGAGGGTGGCTACACCTTC.

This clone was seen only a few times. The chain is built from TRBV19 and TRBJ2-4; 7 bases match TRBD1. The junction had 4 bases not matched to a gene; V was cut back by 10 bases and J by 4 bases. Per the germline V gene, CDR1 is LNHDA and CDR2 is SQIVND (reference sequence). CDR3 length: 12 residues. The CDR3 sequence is CATRDRKNIQYF. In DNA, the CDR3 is TGTGCCACACGGGACAGAAAAAACATTCAGTACTTC.

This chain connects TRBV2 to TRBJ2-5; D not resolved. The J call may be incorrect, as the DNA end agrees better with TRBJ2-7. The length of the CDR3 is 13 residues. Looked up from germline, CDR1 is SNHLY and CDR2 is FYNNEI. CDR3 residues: CASSADSAYEQYF. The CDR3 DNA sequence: TGTGCCAGCAGCGCCGACTCCGCCTACGAGCAGTACTTC.

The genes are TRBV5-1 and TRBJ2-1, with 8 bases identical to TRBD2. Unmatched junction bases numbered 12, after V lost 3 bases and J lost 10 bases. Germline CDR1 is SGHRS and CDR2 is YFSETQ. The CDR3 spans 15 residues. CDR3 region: CASSSLAGRAREQFF. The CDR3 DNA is TGCGCCAGCAGCTCCTTAGCGGGGCGGGCCCGCGAGCAGTTCTTC.

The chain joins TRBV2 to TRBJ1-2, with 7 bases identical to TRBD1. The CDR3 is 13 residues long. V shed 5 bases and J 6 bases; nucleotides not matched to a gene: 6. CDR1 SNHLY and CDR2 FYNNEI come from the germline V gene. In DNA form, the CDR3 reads TGTGCCAGCAGTACCAGACAGGGTGATGGCTACACCTTC. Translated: CASSTRQGDGYTF.

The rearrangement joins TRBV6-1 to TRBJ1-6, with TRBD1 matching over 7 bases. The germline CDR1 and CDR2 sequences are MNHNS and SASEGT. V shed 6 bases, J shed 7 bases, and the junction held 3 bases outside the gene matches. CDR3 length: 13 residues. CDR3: CASRRQGNSPLHF. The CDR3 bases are TGTGCCAGCAGGAGACAGGGAAATTCACCCCTCCACTTT.

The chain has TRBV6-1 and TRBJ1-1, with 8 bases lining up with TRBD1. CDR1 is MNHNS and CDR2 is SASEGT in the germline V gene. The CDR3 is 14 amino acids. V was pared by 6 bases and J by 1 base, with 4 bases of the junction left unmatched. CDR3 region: CASRTDRGNTEAFF. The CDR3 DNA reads TGTGCCAGCAGGACTGACAGGGGGAACACTGAAGCTTTCTTT.

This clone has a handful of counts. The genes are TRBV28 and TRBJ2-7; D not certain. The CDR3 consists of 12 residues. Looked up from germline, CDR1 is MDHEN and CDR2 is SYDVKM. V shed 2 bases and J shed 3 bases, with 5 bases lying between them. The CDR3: CASSLESYEQYF. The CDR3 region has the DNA TGTGCCAGCAGTTTAGAGAGCTACGAGCAGTACTTC.

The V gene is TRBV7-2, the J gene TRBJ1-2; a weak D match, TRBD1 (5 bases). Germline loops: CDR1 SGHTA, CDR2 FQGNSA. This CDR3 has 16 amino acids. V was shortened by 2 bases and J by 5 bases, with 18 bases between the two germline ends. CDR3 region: CASSLSWTSAGYGYTF. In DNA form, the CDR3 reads TGTGCCAGCAGCTTATCATGGACATCCGCGGGGTATGGCTACACCTTC.

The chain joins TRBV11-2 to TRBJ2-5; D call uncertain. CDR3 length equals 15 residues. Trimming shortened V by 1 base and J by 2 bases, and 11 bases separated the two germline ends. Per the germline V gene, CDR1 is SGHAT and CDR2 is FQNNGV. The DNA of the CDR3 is TGTGCCAGCAGCTTAGTTTTTAGCACGCAAGAGACCCAGTACTTC. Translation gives CASSLVFSTQETQYF.

This CDR3 is CASSYDTGSYGYTF. The DNA of the CDR3 is TGTGCCAGCAGTTACGATACAGGTTCCTATGGCTACACCTTC. The chain links TRBV6-5 to TRBJ1-2; the D gene is possibly TRBD1 (5 bases). Germline V lookup: CDR1 MNHEY, CDR2 SVGAGI. The CDR3 length is 14 residues. V lost 2 bases and J lost 4, with 11 bases in between.

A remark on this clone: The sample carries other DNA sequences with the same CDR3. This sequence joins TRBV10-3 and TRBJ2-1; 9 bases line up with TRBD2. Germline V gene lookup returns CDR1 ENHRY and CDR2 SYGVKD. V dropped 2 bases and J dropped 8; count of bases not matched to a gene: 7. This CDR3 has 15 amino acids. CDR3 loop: CAISEGSGGSDEQFF. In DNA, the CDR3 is TGTGCCATCAGTGAGGGTAGCGGGGGATCGGATGAGCAGTTCTTC.